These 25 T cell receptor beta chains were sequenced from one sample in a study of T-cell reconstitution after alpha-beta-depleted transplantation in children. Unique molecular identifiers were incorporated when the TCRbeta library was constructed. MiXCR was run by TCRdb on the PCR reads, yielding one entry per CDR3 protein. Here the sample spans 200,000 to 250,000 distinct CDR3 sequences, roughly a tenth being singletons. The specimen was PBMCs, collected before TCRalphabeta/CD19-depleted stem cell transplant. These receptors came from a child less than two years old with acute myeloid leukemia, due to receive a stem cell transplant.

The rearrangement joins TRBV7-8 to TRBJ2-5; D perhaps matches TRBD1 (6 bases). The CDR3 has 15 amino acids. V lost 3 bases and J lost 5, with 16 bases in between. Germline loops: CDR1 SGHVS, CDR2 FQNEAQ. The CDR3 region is CASSLRQGPSETQYF. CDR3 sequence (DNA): TGTGCCAGCAGCTTGCGTCAGGGGCCCAGTGAGACCCAGTACTTC.

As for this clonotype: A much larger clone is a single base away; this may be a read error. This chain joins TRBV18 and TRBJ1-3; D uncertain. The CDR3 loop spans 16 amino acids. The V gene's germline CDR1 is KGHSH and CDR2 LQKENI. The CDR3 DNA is TGTGCCAGCTCACCGTCGGGGAGTCCAGATGGAAACACCGTATATTTT. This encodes CASSPSGSPDGNTVYF.

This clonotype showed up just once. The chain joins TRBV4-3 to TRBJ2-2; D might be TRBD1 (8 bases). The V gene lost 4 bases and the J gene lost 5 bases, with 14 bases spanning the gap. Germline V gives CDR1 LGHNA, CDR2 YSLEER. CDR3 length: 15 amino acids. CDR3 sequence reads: CASSLKQGGTGELFF. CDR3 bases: TGCGCCAGCAGCCTCAAACAGGGGGGGACCGGGGAGCTGTTTTTT.

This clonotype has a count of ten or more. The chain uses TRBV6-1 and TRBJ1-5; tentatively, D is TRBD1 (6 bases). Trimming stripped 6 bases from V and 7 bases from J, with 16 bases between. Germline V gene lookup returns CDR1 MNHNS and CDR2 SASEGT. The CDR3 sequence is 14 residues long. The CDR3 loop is CASRLTGGEQPQHF. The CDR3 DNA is TGTGCCAGCAGACTGACAGGAGGGGAACAGCCCCAGCATTTT.

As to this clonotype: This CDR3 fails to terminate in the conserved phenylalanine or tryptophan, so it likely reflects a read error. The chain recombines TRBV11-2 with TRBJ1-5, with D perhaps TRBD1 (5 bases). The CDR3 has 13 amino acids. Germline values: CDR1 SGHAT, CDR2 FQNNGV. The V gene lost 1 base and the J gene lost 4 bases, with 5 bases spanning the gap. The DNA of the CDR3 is TGTGCCAGCAGCTTAGGACAGAATCAGCCCCAGCATTCT. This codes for CASSLGQNQPQHS.

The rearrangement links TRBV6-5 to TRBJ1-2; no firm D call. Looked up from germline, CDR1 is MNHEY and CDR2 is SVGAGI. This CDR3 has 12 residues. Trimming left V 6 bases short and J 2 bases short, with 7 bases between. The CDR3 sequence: CASRRLNYGYTF. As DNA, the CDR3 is TGTGCCAGCAGACGACTCAACTATGGCTACACCTTC.

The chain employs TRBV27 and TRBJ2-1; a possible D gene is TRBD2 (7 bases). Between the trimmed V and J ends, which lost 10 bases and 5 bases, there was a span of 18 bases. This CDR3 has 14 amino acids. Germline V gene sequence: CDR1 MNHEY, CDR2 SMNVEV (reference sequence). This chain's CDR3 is CAIMEGGGNNEQFF. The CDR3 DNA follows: TGTGCCATCATGGAGGGGGGGGGTAACAATGAGCAGTTCTTC.

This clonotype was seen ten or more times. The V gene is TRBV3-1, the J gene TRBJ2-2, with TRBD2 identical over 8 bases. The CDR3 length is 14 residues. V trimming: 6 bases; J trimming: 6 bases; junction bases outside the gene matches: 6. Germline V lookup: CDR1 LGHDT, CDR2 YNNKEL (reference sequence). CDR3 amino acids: CASRPGLVAGELFF. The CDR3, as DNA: TGTGCCAGCAGGCCGGGACTAGTGGCCGGGGAGCTGTTTTTT. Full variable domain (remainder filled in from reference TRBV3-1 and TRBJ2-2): DTAVSQTPKYLVTQMGNDKSIKCEQNLGHDTMYWYKQDSKKFLKIMFSYNNKELIINETVPNRFSPKSPDKAHLNLHINSLELGDSAVYFCASRPGLVAGELFFGEGSRLTVL.

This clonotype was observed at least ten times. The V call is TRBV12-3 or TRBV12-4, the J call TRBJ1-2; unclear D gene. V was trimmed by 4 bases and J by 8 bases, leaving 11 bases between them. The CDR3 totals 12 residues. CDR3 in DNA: TGTGCCAGCAGTTCCGGGCCCAAGGGCTACACCTTC. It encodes CASSSGPKGYTF.

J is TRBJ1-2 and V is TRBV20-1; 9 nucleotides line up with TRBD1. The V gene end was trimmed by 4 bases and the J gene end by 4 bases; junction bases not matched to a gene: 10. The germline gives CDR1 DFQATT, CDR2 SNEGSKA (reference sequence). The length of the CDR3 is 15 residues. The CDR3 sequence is CSAIQGQGDGYGYTF. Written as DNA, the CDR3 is TGCAGTGCTATACAGGGACAGGGTGACGGCTATGGCTACACCTTC.

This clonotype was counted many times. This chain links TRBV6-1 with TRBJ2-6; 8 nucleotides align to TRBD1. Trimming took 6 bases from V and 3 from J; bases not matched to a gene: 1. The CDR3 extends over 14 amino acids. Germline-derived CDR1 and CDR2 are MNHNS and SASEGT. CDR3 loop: CASRTGVGANVLTF. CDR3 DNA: TGTGCCAGCAGGACAGGGGTTGGGGCCAACGTCCTGACTTTC.

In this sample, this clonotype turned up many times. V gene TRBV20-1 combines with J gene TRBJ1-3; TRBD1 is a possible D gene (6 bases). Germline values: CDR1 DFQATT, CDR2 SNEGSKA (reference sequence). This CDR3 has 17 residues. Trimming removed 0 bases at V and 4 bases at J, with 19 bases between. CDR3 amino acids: CSARDRRGESGGNTIYF. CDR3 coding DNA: TGCAGTGCTAGAGATAGAAGGGGGGAATCGGGGGGAAACACCATATATTTT.

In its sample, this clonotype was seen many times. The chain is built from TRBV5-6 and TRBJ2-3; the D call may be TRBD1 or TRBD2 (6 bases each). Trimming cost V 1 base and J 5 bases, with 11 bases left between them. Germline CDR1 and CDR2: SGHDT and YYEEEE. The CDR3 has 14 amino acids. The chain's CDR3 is CASSLWGAGDTQYF. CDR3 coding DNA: TGTGCCAGCAGCTTGTGGGGGGCTGGAGATACGCAGTATTTT.

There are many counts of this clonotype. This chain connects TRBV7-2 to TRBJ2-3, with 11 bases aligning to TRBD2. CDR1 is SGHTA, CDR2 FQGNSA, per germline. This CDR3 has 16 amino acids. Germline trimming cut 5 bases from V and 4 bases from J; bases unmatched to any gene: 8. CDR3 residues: CASSKTSGSFADTQYF. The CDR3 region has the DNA TGTGCCAGCAGCAAAACTAGCGGGAGTTTCGCAGATACGCAGTATTTT.

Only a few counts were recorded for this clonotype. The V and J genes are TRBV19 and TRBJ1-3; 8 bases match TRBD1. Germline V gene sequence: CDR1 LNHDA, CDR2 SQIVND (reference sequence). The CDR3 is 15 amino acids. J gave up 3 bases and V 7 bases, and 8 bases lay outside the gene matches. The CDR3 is CASTVTGAGGNTIYF. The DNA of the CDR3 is TGTGCCAGTACCGTGACAGGGGCCGGTGGAAACACCATATATTTT.

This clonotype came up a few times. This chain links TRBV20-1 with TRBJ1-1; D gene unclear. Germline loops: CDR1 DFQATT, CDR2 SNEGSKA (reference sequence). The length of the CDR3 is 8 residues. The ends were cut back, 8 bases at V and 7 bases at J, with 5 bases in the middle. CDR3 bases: TGCAGTTCAGGTGAAGCTTTCTTT. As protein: CSSGEAFF.

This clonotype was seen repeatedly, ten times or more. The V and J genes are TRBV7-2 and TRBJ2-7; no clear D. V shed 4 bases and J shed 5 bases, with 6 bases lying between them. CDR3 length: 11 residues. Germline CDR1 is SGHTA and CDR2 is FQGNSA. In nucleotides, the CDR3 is TGTGCCAGCAGCTATAGGAACGAGCAGTACTTC. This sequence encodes CASSYRNEQYF.

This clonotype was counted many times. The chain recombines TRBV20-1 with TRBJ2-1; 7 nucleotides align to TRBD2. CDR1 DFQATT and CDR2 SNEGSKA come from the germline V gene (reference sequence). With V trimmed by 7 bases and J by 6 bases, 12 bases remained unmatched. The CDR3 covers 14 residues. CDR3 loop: CSGLADRGVNEQFF. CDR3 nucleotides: TGCAGTGGGCTAGCGGACCGGGGGGTCAATGAGCAGTTCTTC.

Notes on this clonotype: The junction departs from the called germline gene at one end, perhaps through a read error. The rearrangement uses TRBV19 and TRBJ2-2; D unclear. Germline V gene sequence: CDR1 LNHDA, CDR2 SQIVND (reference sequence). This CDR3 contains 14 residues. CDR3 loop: CANSIAGITGELFF. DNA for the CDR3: TGTGCCAATAGTATTGCTGGGATCACCGGGGAGCTGTTTTTT.

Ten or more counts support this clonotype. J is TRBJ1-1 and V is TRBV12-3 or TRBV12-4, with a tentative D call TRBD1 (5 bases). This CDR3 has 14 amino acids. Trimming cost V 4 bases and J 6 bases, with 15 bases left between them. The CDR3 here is CASSSIDSDAEAFF. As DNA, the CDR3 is TGTGCCAGCAGTTCGATAGACAGTGACGCTGAAGCTTTCTTT.

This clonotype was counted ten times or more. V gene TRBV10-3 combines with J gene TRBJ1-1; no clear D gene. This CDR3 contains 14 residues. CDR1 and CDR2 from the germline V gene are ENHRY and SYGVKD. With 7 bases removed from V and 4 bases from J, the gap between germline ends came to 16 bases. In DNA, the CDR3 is TGTGCCATCATGGACCCCTCCGCCCGCACTGAAGCTTTCTTT. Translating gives CAIMDPSARTEAFF.

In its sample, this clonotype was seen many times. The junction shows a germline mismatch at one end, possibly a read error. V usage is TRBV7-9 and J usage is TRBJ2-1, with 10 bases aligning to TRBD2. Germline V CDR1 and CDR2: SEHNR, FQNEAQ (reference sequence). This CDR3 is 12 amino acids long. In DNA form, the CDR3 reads TGTGCCAGCAGCCTAGCGGGAGTTGACCAGTTCTTC. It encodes CASSLAGVDQFF.

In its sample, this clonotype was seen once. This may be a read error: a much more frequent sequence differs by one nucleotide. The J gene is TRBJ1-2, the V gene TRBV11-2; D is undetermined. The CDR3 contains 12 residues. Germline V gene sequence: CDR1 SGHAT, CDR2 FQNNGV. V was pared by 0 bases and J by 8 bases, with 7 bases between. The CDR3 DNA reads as TGTGCCAGCAGCTTAGATGTGGTGGGCTACACCTTC. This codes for CASSLDVVGYTF.

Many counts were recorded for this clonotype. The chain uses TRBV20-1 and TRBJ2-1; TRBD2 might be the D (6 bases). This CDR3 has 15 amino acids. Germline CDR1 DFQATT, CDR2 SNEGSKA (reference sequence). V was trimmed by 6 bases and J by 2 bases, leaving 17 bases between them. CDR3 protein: CSALARRGTYNEQFF. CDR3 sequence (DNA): TGCAGTGCGTTAGCTAGGAGGGGAACCTACAATGAGCAGTTCTTC.

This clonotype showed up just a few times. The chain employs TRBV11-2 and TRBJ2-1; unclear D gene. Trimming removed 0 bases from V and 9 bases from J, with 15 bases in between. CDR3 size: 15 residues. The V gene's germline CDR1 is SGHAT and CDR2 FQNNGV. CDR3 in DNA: TGTGCCAGCAGCTTAGAAACCCTCGACTCGGGTGAGCAGTTCTTC. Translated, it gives CASSLETLDSGEQFF.